The clone carrying this T cell receptor (beta chain) was picked up one time. This sample was included in a study of blood T cell repertoires in COVID-19. The study recruited people aged about 18 to 90 years across approximately 23 US areas. Authors' data handling: Using reference gene primer amplification, nucleated cell counts were estimated. Sequenced by immunoSEQ multiplex PCR; TCRdb stores in-frame clones only, minus some. That table furnishes V, J and clone size, whereas the DNA furnished D and trimming. The profile covers approximately 250,000 clones, with 90% appearing a single time and 4.1% taken by the ten largest. The V segment lost 7 bases and the J segment 4 bases; nucleotides outside the gene matches: 8. This CDR3 is built from 14 residues. Germline CDR1 reads SQVTM; CDR2 reads ANQGSEA.

The rearrangement links TRBV29-1 to TRBJ2-1, with 9 nucleotides matching TRBD2. This sequence was found in a woman aged 30 to 39 with acute COVID-19. The sequencing sample was made of PBMCs or T cells enriched from blood (not recorded which). The CDR3 region is CSESRLAEYNEQFF. As DNA, the CDR3 is TGCAGCGAATCGCGACTAGCGGAATACAATGAGCAGTTCTTC.